This T cell receptor (beta chain) comes out of a study of blood T cell repertoires in COVID-19. Clones were sequenced by immunoSEQ multiplex PCR, and TCRdb holds only the in-frame ones, with some missing. The sample gives 220,000 or so clones, approximately 84% of which show up once; more than 2.5% is in the top ten. Germline loops: CDR1 SNHLY, CDR2 FYNNEI. V shed 5 bases and J 6 bases; nucleotides not matched to a gene: 6. The CDR3 length is 13 residues. The TCR was taken from a woman aged 25 to 45 who had recovered from COVID-19. What was sequenced was peripheral blood. J is TRBJ1-1 and V is TRBV2, with 7 bases that match TRBD1. The CDR3: CASSLRTGAEAFF. Here the CDR3 DNA reads TGTGCCAGCAGTCTGAGAACAGGGGCTGAAGCTTTCTTT.